This T cell receptor beta chain was recovered during a study of T cell changes during pregnancy in multiple sclerosis (dated by TCRdb to the late 2010s). Turning to the overall study: The study examined how the T cell repertoire changed over the course of pregnancy in women with multiple sclerosis.

From cysteine to phenylalanine, the CDR3 is 17 amino acids long. Left in the record is the CDR3 DNA by itself, 51 bases read in frame from the first base. Trimming accounts for 4 bases at V and 4 bases at J, while the number of junction bases matched to no gene is 10. CDR1 and CDR2 were assigned from the germline V gene as SNHLY and FYNNEI. As regards this clone: The antigen this receptor binds is unknown. Base-call qualities are not available, and no considerably larger clone is one nucleotide away.

Receptor libraries were prepared by the immunoSEQ multiplex PCR assay. In TCRdb, the immuneACCESS table is reduced to in-frame sequences with V and J assigned. These tables do not hold every clone; where another copy was compared, an unresolved V gene accounts for under half, and the others remain unexplained. Present in this sample are 69,000 or so clones, around 94% of which were seen just once. The ten largest account for around 2% of the sample. This receptor chain uses TRBV2 and TRBJ2-1, with 10 junctional bases fitting TRBD2. The clonotype originates from a female donor in good health, enrolled as a control in a pregnancy study. Sequenced here: peripheral blood, sampled in the third trimester of pregnancy. The sequenced DNA is TGTGCCAGCAGTGGAGGGAGCGGGAGGGCGGCTTACAATGAGCAGTTCTTC. It is translated as CASSGGSGRAAYNEQFF.